The 20 T cell receptor beta chains presented below share a single source sample, sequenced in a study of blood T cell repertoires in COVID-19. Here immunoSEQ multiplex PCR was the method, and the copy in TCRdb shows in-frame clones only, minus some. This table has nearly 80,000 clones, more than 80% appearing once. The sample consisted of peripheral blood. These receptors were obtained from a woman aged 80 or over with acute or convalescent COVID-19.

V usage is TRBV5-6 and J usage is TRBJ2-7; D is perhaps TRBD1 (6 bases). The CDR3 consists of 15 residues. V lost 4 bases to trimming and J lost 3 bases, with 17 bases between them. CDR1 and CDR2 (germline): SGHDT, YYEEEE. This CDR3 is CASSGTGSLDYEQYF. CDR3 nucleotide sequence: TGTGCCAGCAGCGGAACAGGGTCGCTCGACTACGAGCAGTACTTC.

This chain joins TRBV18 and TRBJ2-7; D not certain. V was trimmed by 2 bases and J by 6 bases, leaving 5 bases between them. The CDR3 is 11 residues long. Germline V gives CDR1 KGHSH, CDR2 LQKENI. The CDR3 region has the DNA TGTGCCAGCTCACCAGGGCTCGAGCAGTACTTC. It specifies CASSPGLEQYF. Supplemented by reference TRBV18 and TRBJ2-7, the full variable domain reads NAGVMQNPRHLVRRRGQEARLRCSPMKGHSHVYWYRQLPEEGLKFMVYLQKENIIDESGMPKERFSAEFPKEGPSILRIQQVVRGDSAAYFCASSPGLEQYFGPGTRLTVT.

The V and J genes are TRBV6-5 and TRBJ1-5, with no clear D. Germline CDR1 MNHEY, CDR2 SVGAGI. The CDR3 spans 13 residues. V lost 4 bases and J 0 bases, leaving 4 bases between the germline ends. The CDR3 region has the DNA TGTGCCAGCAGTTCGCGTAGCAATCAGCCCCAGCATTTT. Translating gives CASSSRSNQPQHF.

V gene TRBV5-1 combines with J gene TRBJ2-7, with D possibly matching TRBD1 (5 bases). Trimming stripped 2 bases from V and 4 bases from J, with 10 bases between. Germline V CDR1 and CDR2: SGHRS, YFSETQ. The CDR3 runs to 13 residues. The CDR3 DNA sequence: TGCGCCAGCAGCTTAATCCAGGGTTACGAGCAGTACTTC. Protein sequence: CASSLIQGYEQYF. The full variable domain, completed using reference TRBV5-1 and TRBJ2-7, is KAGVTQTPRYLIKTRGQQVTLSCSPISGHRSVSWYQQTPGQGLQFLFEYFSETQRNKGNFPGRFSGRQFSNSRSEMNVSTLELGDSALYLCASSLIQGYEQYFGPGTRLTVT.

The rearrangement joins TRBV12-3 or TRBV12-4 to TRBJ1-2; no firm D call. The CDR3 has 12 residues. Trimming took off 2 bases at V and 9 bases at J, with 10 bases between the two ends. The CDR3 DNA sequence: TGTGCCAGCAGTTTACGTTCGGGGAGCTACACCTTC. This sequence encodes CASSLRSGSYTF.

The chain couples TRBV6-6 to TRBJ2-7; 9 bases line up with TRBD1. The CDR3 has 15 amino acids. Germline trimming cut 6 bases from V and 4 bases from J; bases unmatched to any gene: 10. Germline-derived CDR1 and CDR2 are MNHNY and SVGAGI (reference sequence). This CDR3 reads CASSRPGQGGYEQYF. CDR3 nucleotide sequence: TGTGCCAGCAGCCGACCGGGACAGGGAGGATACGAGCAGTACTTC.

The chain uses TRBV4-2 and TRBJ2-2, with 7 bases identical to TRBD1. Germline CDR1 is LGHNA and CDR2 is YNFKEQ. V was clipped by 4 bases and J by 2 bases; unmatched bases: 7. The CDR3 sequence is 16 residues long. CDR3 in amino acids: CASSPRTGINTGELFF. CDR3 DNA sequence: TGTGCCAGCAGCCCGCGGACAGGCATAAACACCGGGGAGCTGTTTTTT.

This clone has a single count. The chain joins TRBV11-1 to TRBJ1-2, with 10 bases matching TRBD1. Per germline, CDR1 SGHAT and CDR2 FQDESV (reference sequence). V gave up 5 bases and J gave up 7 bases; unmatched junction bases: 4. The CDR3 runs to 13 residues. The CDR3 region has the DNA TGTGCCAGCAGCCAGGGACAGGGGATTGGCTACACCTTC. Translation gives CASSQGQGIGYTF.

The V call is TRBV18, the J call TRBJ2-5; a possible D gene is TRBD1 (6 bases). Germline V gene data show CDR1 as KGHSH and CDR2 as LQKENI. This CDR3 has 15 residues. Between the trimmed V and J ends, which lost 3 bases and 5 bases, there was a span of 16 bases. The CDR3 reads CASSPYSGAGETQYF. CDR3 nucleotides: TGTGCCAGCTCACCGTATTCAGGGGCAGGGGAGACCCAGTACTTC. Full variable domain (outside the CDR3, taken from reference TRBV18 and TRBJ2-5): NAGVMQNPRHLVRRRGQEARLRCSPMKGHSHVYWYRQLPEEGLKFMVYLQKENIIDESGMPKERFSAEFPKEGPSILRIQQVVRGDSAAYFCASSPYSGAGETQYFGPGTRLLVL.

The chain couples TRBV6-2 or TRBV6-3 to TRBJ1-4; 7 nucleotides line up with TRBD1. The CDR3 is 16 amino acids. The ends lost 4 bases at V and 8 bases at J; junction bases unmatched: 13. CDR1 MNHEY and CDR2 SVGEGT come from the germline V gene. The CDR3 loop reads CASSSGQVRTIEKLFF. The CDR3 coding sequence is TGTGCCAGCAGTTCCGGACAGGTTAGAACGATCGAAAAACTGTTTTTT.

This rearrangement joins TRBV3-1 (or the pseudogene TRBV3-2) to TRBJ2-7; weak D call: TRBD2 (6 bases). This CDR3 has 16 amino acids. Trimming cost V 0 bases and J 5 bases, with 17 bases left between them. From germline, CDR1 is LGHDT and CDR2 YNNKEL (reference sequence). The CDR3 reads CASSQDGRLGTHEQYF. CDR3 bases: TGTGCCAGCAGCCAAGATGGCCGACTAGGGACGCACGAGCAGTACTTC.

This sequence joins TRBV6-5 and TRBJ2-3; no clear D. The CDR3 is 12 residues long. With 7 bases removed from V and 4 bases from J, the gap between germline ends came to 9 bases. Looked up from germline, CDR1 is MNHEY and CDR2 is SVGAGI. As DNA, the CDR3 is TGTGCCAGCAACTTCCCGGCAGATACGCAGTATTTT. This sequence encodes CASNFPADTQYF.

The V gene is TRBV5-4, the J gene TRBJ2-7, with TRBD1 matching 9 bases. Germline values: CDR1 SGHNT, CDR2 YYREEE (reference sequence). The CDR3 extends over 15 amino acids. J lost 3 bases, V lost 6 bases, and 10 bases had no gene match. CDR3 sequence reads: CASKIQGQGHYEQYF. The CDR3 nucleotides read TGTGCCAGCAAAATCCAGGGACAGGGCCACTACGAGCAGTACTTC.

CDR3 sequence reads: CATGTGGPRQFF. In nucleotides, the CDR3 is TGTGCCACCGGGACAGGGGGTCCTAGGCAGTTCTTC. The V gene is TRBV24-1, the J gene TRBJ2-1; 11 positions agree with TRBD1. V was clipped by 9 bases and J by 12 bases; unmatched bases: 6. Germline values: CDR1 KGHDR, CDR2 SFDVKD. The CDR3 spans 12 residues.

The rearrangement joins TRBV3-1 (or the pseudogene TRBV3-2) to TRBJ2-5; 12 bases align to TRBD2. Germline V gene lookup returns CDR1 LGHDT and CDR2 YNNKEL (reference sequence). The V segment lost 4 bases and the J segment 4 bases; nucleotides outside the gene matches: 7. This CDR3 has 16 residues. The CDR3 region is CASSLRASGRAETQYF. CDR3 sequence (DNA): TGTGCCAGCAGCCTAAGGGCTAGCGGGAGGGCAGAGACCCAGTACTTC.

The chain combines TRBV7-2 with TRBJ2-1; D is possibly TRBD2 (6 bases). CDR1 is SGHTA, CDR2 FQGNSA, per germline. This CDR3 has 15 residues. Trimming removed 1 base at V and 6 bases at J, with 13 bases between. The CDR3: CASSLGVARGNEQFF. For the CDR3, the DNA is TGTGCCAGCAGCTTAGGGGTAGCGCGGGGCAATGAGCAGTTCTTC.

The chain uses TRBV3-1 (or the pseudogene TRBV3-2) and TRBJ1-6; D perhaps matches TRBD1 (6 bases). Trimming stripped 3 bases from V and 8 bases from J, with 8 bases between. CDR3 length equals 13 residues. CDR1 LGHDT and CDR2 YNNKEL come from the germline V gene (reference sequence). The CDR3 is CASSQGADSPLHF. The DNA for the CDR3 is TGTGCCAGCAGCCAGGGGGCGGATTCACCCCTCCACTTT.

The chain employs TRBV27 and TRBJ2-7; tentative D call: TRBD1 (6 bases). V was trimmed by 5 bases and J by 12 bases, leaving 14 bases between them. Germline lookup yields CDR1 MNHEY and CDR2 SMNVEV (reference sequence). The CDR3 has 11 amino acids. The CDR3 nucleotides are TGTGCCAGCAGTGCGACAGGTCTTTTGTACTTC. Encoded protein: CASSATGLLYF.

The rearrangement uses TRBV3-1 (or the pseudogene TRBV3-2) and TRBJ2-3; D is unclear. V dropped 4 bases and J dropped 1 base, with 15 bases sitting between them. Germline CDR1 LGHDT, CDR2 YNNKEL (reference sequence). This CDR3 has 16 residues. The CDR3 loop reads CASSLRSLAGTDTQYF. Written as DNA, the CDR3 is TGTGCCAGCAGCCTCAGGTCTTTGGCCGGCACAGATACGCAGTATTTT.

CDR3 region: CASSSGLAGGLGEFF. As DNA, the CDR3 is TGCGCCAGCAGCTCGGGACTAGCGGGGGGGCTTGGAGAGTTCTTC. This sequence joins TRBV5-1 and TRBJ2-1; 16 bases match TRBD2. Germline V gene lookup returns CDR1 SGHRS and CDR2 YFSETQ. This CDR3 is 15 amino acids long. The J segment lost 14 bases and the V segment lost 3 bases, leaving 8 bases of the junction unmatched.